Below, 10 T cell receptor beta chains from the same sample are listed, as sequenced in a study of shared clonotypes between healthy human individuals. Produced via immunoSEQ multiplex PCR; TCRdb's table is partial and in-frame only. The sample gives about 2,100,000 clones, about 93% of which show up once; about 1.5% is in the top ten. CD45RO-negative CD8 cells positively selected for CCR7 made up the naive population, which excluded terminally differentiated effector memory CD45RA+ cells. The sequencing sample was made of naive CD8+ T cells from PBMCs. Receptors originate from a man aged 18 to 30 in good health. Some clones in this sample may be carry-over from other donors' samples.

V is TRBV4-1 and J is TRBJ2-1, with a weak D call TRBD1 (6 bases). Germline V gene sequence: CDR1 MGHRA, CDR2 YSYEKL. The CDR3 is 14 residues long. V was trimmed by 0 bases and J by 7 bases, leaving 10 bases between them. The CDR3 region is CASSQDARGNEQFF. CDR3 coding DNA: TGCGCCAGCAGCCAAGATGCGAGGGGGAATGAGCAGTTCTTC.

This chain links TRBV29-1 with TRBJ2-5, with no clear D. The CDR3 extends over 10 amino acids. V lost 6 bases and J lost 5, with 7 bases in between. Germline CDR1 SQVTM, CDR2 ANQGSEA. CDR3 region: CSVEAETQYF. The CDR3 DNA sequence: TGCAGCGTCGAGGCGGAGACCCAGTACTTC.

CDR3 nucleotides: TGTGCCTGGGGCTGGCTAGCGGCGAACACCGGGGAGCTGTTTTTT. Translating it yields CAWGWLAANTGELFF. J is TRBJ2-2 and V is TRBV30; TRBD2 matches 7 bases. This CDR3 has 15 amino acids. Germline V gene lookup returns CDR1 GTSNPN and CDR2 SVGIG (reference sequence). Trimming cost V 5 bases and J 0 bases; bases outside gene matches: 6.

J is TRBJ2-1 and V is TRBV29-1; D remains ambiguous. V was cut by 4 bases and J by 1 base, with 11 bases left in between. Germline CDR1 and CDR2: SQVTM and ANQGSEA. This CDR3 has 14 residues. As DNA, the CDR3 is TGCAGCGTTGCCGGCGGTTATTCCTACAATGAGCAGTTCTTC. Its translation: CSVAGGYSYNEQFF.

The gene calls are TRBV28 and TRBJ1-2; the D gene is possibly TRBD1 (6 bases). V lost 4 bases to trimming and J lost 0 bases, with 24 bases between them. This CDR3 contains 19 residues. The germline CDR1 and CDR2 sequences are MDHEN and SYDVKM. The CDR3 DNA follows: TGTGCCAGCAGTTCTCCGGGGGCGAATTTCCCCCAGGCTAACTATGGCTACACCTTC. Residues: CASSSPGANFPQANYGYTF.

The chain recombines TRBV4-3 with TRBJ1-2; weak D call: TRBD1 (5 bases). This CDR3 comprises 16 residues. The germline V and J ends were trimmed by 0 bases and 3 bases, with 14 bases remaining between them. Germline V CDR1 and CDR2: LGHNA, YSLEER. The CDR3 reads CASSQDRWGSHYGYTF. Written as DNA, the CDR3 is TGCGCCAGCAGCCAAGATCGATGGGGGAGTCACTATGGCTACACCTTC.

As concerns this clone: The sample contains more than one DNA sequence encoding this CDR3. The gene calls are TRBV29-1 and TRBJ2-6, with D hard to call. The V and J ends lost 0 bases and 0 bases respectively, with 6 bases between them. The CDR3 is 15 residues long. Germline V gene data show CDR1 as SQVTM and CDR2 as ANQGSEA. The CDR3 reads CSVEDPSSGANVLTF. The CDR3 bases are TGCAGCGTTGAAGATCCGAGCTCTGGGGCCAACGTCCTGACTTTC.

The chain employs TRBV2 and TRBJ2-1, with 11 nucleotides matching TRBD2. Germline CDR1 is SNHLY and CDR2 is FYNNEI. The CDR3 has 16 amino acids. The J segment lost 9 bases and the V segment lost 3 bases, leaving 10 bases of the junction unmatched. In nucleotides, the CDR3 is TGTGCCAGCAGTGATACTAGCGGGGGTCTTTATACTGAGCAGTTCTTC. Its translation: CASSDTSGGLYTEQFF. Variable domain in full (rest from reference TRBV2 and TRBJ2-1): EPEVTQTPSHQVTQMGQEVILRCVPISNHLYFYWYRQILGQKVEFLVSFYNNEISEKSEIFDDQFSVERPDGSNFTLKIRSTKLEDSAMYFCASSDTSGGLYTEQFFGPGTRLTVL.

For the CDR3, the DNA is TGTGCCAGCAGCGTCCGGGGTTGCAATGAGCAGTTCTTC. Amino acids: CASSVRGCNEQFF. This chain uses TRBV12-1 with TRBJ2-1; the table's D gene call, TRBD2, was not cross checked with the DNA. TRBV12-1 is a listed pseudogene. The CDR3 covers 13 residues.

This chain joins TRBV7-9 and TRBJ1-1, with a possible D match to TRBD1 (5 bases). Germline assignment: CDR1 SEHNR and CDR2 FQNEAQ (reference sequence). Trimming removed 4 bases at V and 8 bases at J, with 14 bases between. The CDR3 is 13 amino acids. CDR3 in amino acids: CASSSTADGEAFF. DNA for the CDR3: TGTGCCAGCAGCTCGACAGCAGACGGAGAAGCTTTCTTT.